This T cell receptor beta chain was recovered during a study of shared clonotypes between healthy human individuals. This clone was found once. Data came from immunoSEQ multiplex PCR; TCRdb stores just in-frame clones and leaves some out. The repertoire has approximately 2,000,000 clones, 80% to 95% of them found once; the top ten carry 0.37%. CDR3 length: 14 residues. The ends were cut back, 6 bases at V and 1 base at J, with 12 bases in the middle. This clonotype originated in a man aged 18 to 29 in good health. Some clones in this sample may be carry-over from other donors' samples. Sequencing was done on a sample of naive CD4+ T cells from PBMCs. Subset indicated: CD45RA+ positively selected. The chain employs TRBV23-1 and TRBJ1-1; the D gene is possibly TRBD1 (6 bases). TRBV23-1 is sorted into the ORF group, with uncertain function. CDR3 protein: CASSPDSSNTEAFF. The CDR3 nucleotides are TGCGCCAGCAGCCCGGACAGCTCGAACACTGAAGCTTTCTTT.